Following are 3 T cell receptor beta chains from one sample sequenced in a study of blood T cell repertoires in COVID-19. The table came from immunoSEQ multiplex PCR; TCRdb's copy has only in-frame clones and leaves some out. The top ten clones hold roughly 38% of a sample with 84,000 or so clones, around 82% of them seen once. Material: peripheral blood. Receptors originate from a man aged 55 to 70 with COVID-19, enrolled during active disease.

This chain joins TRBV18 and TRBJ2-1; 7 bases align to TRBD1. The J segment lost 9 bases and the V segment lost 3 bases, leaving 5 bases of the junction unmatched. Germline V gene data show CDR1 as KGHSH and CDR2 as LQKENI. The CDR3 is made up of 13 amino acids. CDR3 residues: CASSPDTGAEQFF. As DNA, the CDR3 is TGTGCCAGCTCACCGGATACAGGGGCTGAGCAGTTCTTC.

This clone was observed a few times. The rearrangement joins TRBV2 to TRBJ1-2; 7 bases match TRBD1. The CDR3 is made up of 12 amino acids. Germline V gene lookup returns CDR1 SNHLY and CDR2 FYNNEI. V lost 7 bases, J lost 4 bases, and 3 bases stayed unmatched. This chain's CDR3 is CASIQGSYGYTF. The CDR3 DNA sequence: TGTGCCAGCATACAGGGGTCCTATGGCTACACCTTC. Based on the CDR3 plus reference TRBV2 and TRBJ1-2, the full variable domain is EPEVTQTPSHQVTQMGQEVILRCVPISNHLYFYWYRQILGQKVEFLVSFYNNEISEKSEIFDDQFSVERPDGSNFTLKIRSTKLEDSAMYFCASIQGSYGYTFGSGTRLTVV.

In this sample, this clone turned up once. The chain couples TRBV5-1 to TRBJ2-3, with a possible D match to TRBD2 (6 bases). The germline V and J ends were trimmed by 0 bases and 4 bases, with 12 bases remaining between them. CDR1 is SGHRS, CDR2 YFSETQ, per germline. The CDR3 contains 15 residues. This chain's CDR3 is CASSLASGGADTQYF. The CDR3 DNA reads as TGCGCCAGCAGCTTGGCGTCAGGCGGGGCAGATACGCAGTATTTT. Full variable domain (missing parts from reference TRBV5-1 and TRBJ2-3): KAGVTQTPRYLIKTRGQQVTLSCSPISGHRSVSWYQQTPGQGLQFLFEYFSETQRNKGNFPGRFSGRQFSNSRSEMNVSTLELGDSALYLCASSLASGGADTQYFGPGTRLTVL.